The entry that follows covers one TCR beta chain sequence. This entry is derived from a study of blood T cell repertoires in COVID-19. Overall study: Samples taken during acute and convalescent COVID-19 were collected in the United States, Italy and Spain.

As processed by the authors: Reference gene primer amplification gave estimated nucleated cell counts. Profiling relied on immunoSEQ multiplex PCR, and the TCRdb table lists in-frame clones only, not all of them. The DNA gave D and trimming, while V, J and clone size come from that table. The sample holds more than 90,000 clones; 84% are singletons and the top ten take roughly 24%. The sequenced material came from peripheral blood. The sequence was collected from a human donor in a cohort sampled during active COVID-19.

The CDR3: CASSYQREGYEQYF. CDR3 coding DNA: TGTGCCAGCAGTTACCAGCGGGAGGGCTACGAGCAGTACTTC. The genes are TRBV6-5 and TRBJ2-7; 10 positions match TRBD2. The CDR3 covers 14 residues. With V trimmed by 2 bases and J by 3 bases, 1 base remained unmatched. Germline loops: CDR1 MNHEY, CDR2 SVGAGI.